A selection of T cell receptor beta chains follows, all from one sample in a study of T cells in Graves' hyperthyroidism and ophthalmopathy. MiXCR was run by TCRdb on the multiplex PCR reads, yielding one entry per CDR3 protein. The sample has some 760,000 distinct CDR3 sequences, approximately 15% seen once. Sequences were obtained from blood. The receptors were gathered from a woman in her late teens or twenties with Graves' hyperthyroidism. Each CDR3 is given with its conserved first and last residue. A D gene is named only where the DNA matches it firmly. For some rows the clone size is stated as once, few or many, or as a class when expanded; others skip it.

d_gene,abundance,v_gene,j_gene,CDR3nt,CDR3aa
-,-,TRBV24-1,TRBJ1-5,TGTGCCACCAGTGGAGGGCCGGGCAATCAGCCCCAGCATTTT,CATSGGPGNQPQHF
-,many,TRBV7-2,TRBJ2-1,TGTGCCAGCAGCCCGGGGAGCCCGATATACAATGAGCAGTTCTTC,CASSPGSPIYNEQFF
-,-,TRBV4-2,TRBJ2-3,TGTGCCAGCAGCCCTGGAGACTCGGTGGCAGATACGCAGTATTTT,CASSPGDSVADTQYF
-,-,TRBV20-1,TRBJ2-4,TGCAGTGTCACAAGACGCGTGCACAAAAACATTCAGTACTTC,CSVTRRVHKNIQYF
TRBD2,few,TRBV7-6,TRBJ2-7,TGTGCCAGCAGCTTTCTAGCGGATAGTTCCTACGAGCAGTACTTC,CASSFLADSSYEQYF
TRBD2,-,TRBV7-2,TRBJ2-7,TGTGCCAGCAGCTCGAGCGGGGGCACCTACGAGCAGTACTTC,CASSSSGGTYEQYF
TRBD2,-,TRBV6-1,TRBJ2-1,TGTGCCAGCAGTGGATTAGTAGCGGGAGGGTACGATGAGCAGTTCTTC,CASSGLVAGGYDEQFF
TRBD2,many,TRBV5-1,TRBJ2-1,TGCGCCAGCAGCTTGGGGCGCGGGAGTGGCGATGAGCAGTTCTTC,CASSLGRGSGDEQFF
-,few,TRBV25-1,TRBJ2-1,TGTGCCAGCAGTTGGGGCCGAGCCTTACTAGGGCATGAGCAGTTCTTC,CASSWGRALLGHEQFF
-,many,TRBV19,TRBJ1-1,TGTGCCAGTAGTATGAGTCGGGACACTGAAGCTTTCTTT,CASSMSRDTEAFF
TRBD2,many,TRBV29-1,TRBJ2-3,TGCAGCGTTGCTCCTAGCGGGATAACAGATACGCAGTATTTT,CSVAPSGITDTQYF
TRBD2,few,TRBV24-1,TRBJ2-1,TGTGCCACCAGTGATGCGGGACTAGCGGGAGCTGAGCAGTTCTTC,CATSDAGLAGAEQFF
TRBD1,few,TRBV4-1,TRBJ1-2,TGCGCCAGCAGCCAAGGGACAGGAAAATCCTATGGCTACACCTTC,CASSQGTGKSYGYTF
-,many,TRBV12-3/TRBV12-4,TRBJ2-5,TGTGCCAGCAGTACCGGGACATACCCCCAGTACTTC,CASSTGTYPQYF
TRBD2,-,TRBV7-9,TRBJ2-7,TGTGCCAGCAGCTTAGTCTCAAGTGGGAGGGTGGGTGAGCAGTACTTC,CASSLVSSGRVGEQYF
TRBD2,-,TRBV11-1,TRBJ2-2,TGTGCCAGCAGCTTGCCGGGACTAGTCTCCGGGGAGCTGTTTTTT,CASSLPGLVSGELFF
-,-,TRBV7-4,TRBJ2-1,TGTGCCAGGAAGACTAGCTACAATGAGCAGTTCTTC,CARKTSYNEQFF
TRBD1,-,TRBV5-6,TRBJ1-3,TGTGCCAGCAGCTTGGCCGCAGGGGGGTCTGGAAACACCATATATTTT,CASSLAAGGSGNTIYF
TRBD2,-,TRBV7-8,TRBJ2-3,TGTGCCAGCAGCTCTATAGCGGGAGGGGGCACAGATACGCAGTATTTT,CASSSIAGGGTDTQYF
TRBD1,many,TRBV27,TRBJ2-1,TGTGCCAGCAGTGCCGGGACAGGGGAATACAATGAGCAGTTCTTC,CASSAGTGEYNEQFF
TRBD1,few,TRBV19,TRBJ1-5,TGTGCCAGCATGACAGGGGTGGGGAATCAGCCCCAGCATTTT,CASMTGVGNQPQHF
TRBD2,many,TRBV2,TRBJ2-1,TGTGCCAGCAAGGAGCGGGAGGGCCTCAATGAGCAGTTCTTC,CASKEREGLNEQFF
TRBD2,many,TRBV13,TRBJ2-4,TGTGCCAGCAGACGCGGACTAGCGGGAGCCAAAAACATTCAGTACTTC,CASRRGLAGAKNIQYF
TRBD2,few,TRBV6-2/TRBV6-3,TRBJ2-7,TGTGCCAGCAGGGGTAGCTCGCGGGAGGCCGAGCAGTACTTC,CASRGSSREAEQYF
TRBD2,many,TRBV4-3,TRBJ2-1,TGCGCCAGCAGCATTCGGCAAGCGGGAGGTTCCTACAATGAGCAGTTCTTC,CASSIRQAGGSYNEQFF
TRBD2,-,TRBV7-9,TRBJ2-1,TGTGCCAGCAGCTCATCCATACGACTTTTAGCGGGAGCGAACTACAATGAGCAGTTCTTC,CASSSSIRLLAGANYNEQFF
-,many,TRBV18,TRBJ2-7,TGTGCCAGCTCACCAGGAAGTACTTTCTACGAGCAGTACTTC,CASSPGSTFYEQYF
-,-,TRBV28,TRBJ1-5,TGTGCCAGCAGTTTAGGGATGCCCGATCAGCCCCAGCATTTT,CASSLGMPDQPQHF
-,many,TRBV20-1,TRBJ1-1,TGCAGTGCGCACATACAGGGCCTGAACACTGAAGCTTTCTTT,CSAHIQGLNTEAFF
TRBD1,few,TRBV30,TRBJ1-2,TGTGCCTGGTCCCGGGACAGGGCTCGTGTTGGTGGCTACACCTTC,CAWSRDRARVGGYTF
TRBD1,few,TRBV2,TRBJ2-3,TGTGCCAGCAGTCGTCCGGGACAGGGAACGTCAGATACGCAGTATTTT,CASSRPGQGTSDTQYF
TRBD1,-,TRBV15,TRBJ2-7,TGTGCCACCAGCAGTTGGACAGGGGCCTACGAGCAGTACTTC,CATSSWTGAYEQYF
TRBD1,-,TRBV6-4,TRBJ2-1,TGTGCCAGCAGTGACTCCGACAGGGGCCCCTACAATGAGCAGTTCTTC,CASSDSDRGPYNEQFF
TRBD2,few,TRBV20-1,TRBJ2-1,TGCAGTGAGTTCGGGGGGGGCGCCTACAATGAGCAGTTCTTC,CSEFGGGAYNEQFF
TRBD1,many,TRBV28,TRBJ2-7,TGTGCCAGTGGACAGGCCATCTCCTACGAGCAGTACTTC,CASGQAISYEQYF
TRBD1,many,TRBV7-9,TRBJ1-1,TGTGCCAGCAGCCCCCCCCGACAGGGAGAGACTGAAGCTTTCTTT,CASSPPRQGETEAFF
-,-,TRBV4-3,TRBJ2-2,TGCGCCAGCAGCCAAGATCTGCCGAGGTCCGGGGAGCTGTTTTTT,CASSQDLPRSGELFF
TRBD2,few,TRBV9,TRBJ2-5,TGTGCCAGCAGCGCGGGACTAGCGTCGGAGACCCAGTACTTC,CASSAGLASETQYF
-,few,TRBV3-1,TRBJ2-2,TGTGCCGGCAGCCTAATAAGAGGGCAATCACCAGAGAACACCGGGGAGCTGTTTTTT,CAGSLIRGQSPENTGELFF
-,-,TRBV28,TRBJ1-6,TGTGCCAGCAGTCCTCCGGGTTCCTATAATTCACCCCTCCACTTT,CASSPPGSYNSPLHF
-,-,TRBV7-9,TRBJ2-1,TGTGCCAGCAGCTTAGATGGGACAAACAATGAGCAGTTCTTC,CASSLDGTNNEQFF
TRBD1,many,TRBV2,TRBJ2-2,TGTGCCACAAAGGGGGACAGGGGCGGCACCGGGGAGCTGTTTTTT,CATKGDRGGTGELFF
TRBD2,many,TRBV11-3,TRBJ2-1,TGTGCCAGCAGCTTTATCCCCCTAGCGGGAGGGTCATCTCTCAATGAGCAGTTCTTC,CASSFIPLAGGSSLNEQFF
TRBD2,-,TRBV9,TRBJ2-3,TGTGCCAGCAGTGGACTAGCAGCTAGCACAGATACGCAGTATTTT,CASSGLAASTDTQYF
TRBD1,many,TRBV7-9,TRBJ2-1,TGTGCCAGCAGCCAAAAGGGGACAGGAGCTCCTAATGAGCAGTTCTTC,CASSQKGTGAPNEQFF
-,many,TRBV5-1,TRBJ1-4,TGCGCCAGCAGCCCGAGGGGGGCAACTAATGAAAAACTGTTTTTT,CASSPRGATNEKLFF
-,-,TRBV10-3,TRBJ1-2,TGTGCCAGTAAGAGCCAGGCATCCGACTATGGCTACACCTTC,CASKSQASDYGYTF
TRBD1,many,TRBV7-9,TRBJ2-7,TGTGCCAGCAGCTTAGAGACAGGGTGGGACGAGCAGTACTTC,CASSLETGWDEQYF
TRBD1,-,TRBV12-3/TRBV12-4,TRBJ1-6,TGTGCCAGCAGTCAAACAGGGGTATTCCTCCACTTT,CASSQTGVFLHF
-,many,TRBV30,TRBJ2-3,TGTGCCTGGACTCAGCAGGGGACAGATACGCAGTATTTT,CAWTQQGTDTQYF
-,many,TRBV28,TRBJ1-5,TGTGCCACCGCCCGTGAGGGCAATCAGCCCCAGCATTTT,CATAREGNQPQHF
TRBD1,-,TRBV10-3,TRBJ2-2,TGTGCCATCAGTGGATTGGACAGGGGAAACACCGGGGAGCTGTTTTTT,CAISGLDRGNTGELFF
-,many,TRBV7-8,TRBJ2-4,TGTGCCAGCAGCTTAGCGGGGGGGACATCCGGTCGGGGGGAAAACATTCAGTACTTC,CASSLAGGTSGRGENIQYF
-,once,TRBV6-1,TRBJ1-4,TGTGCCAGCACCGGGACCGGGGACCATGAAAAACTGTTTTTT,CASTGTGDHEKLFF
-,many,TRBV10-3,TRBJ1-1,TGTGCCATCAAATCGACAGCTTCCATGAACACTGAAGCTTTCTTT,CAIKSTASMNTEAFF